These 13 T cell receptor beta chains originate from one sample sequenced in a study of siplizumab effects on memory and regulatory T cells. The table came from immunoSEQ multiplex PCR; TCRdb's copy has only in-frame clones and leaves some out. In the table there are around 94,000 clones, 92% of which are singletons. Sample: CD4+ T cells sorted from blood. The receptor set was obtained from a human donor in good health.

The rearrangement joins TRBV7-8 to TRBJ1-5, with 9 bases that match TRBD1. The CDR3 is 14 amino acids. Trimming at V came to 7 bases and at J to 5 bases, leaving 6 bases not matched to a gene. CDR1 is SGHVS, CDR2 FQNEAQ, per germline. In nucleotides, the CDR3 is TGTGCCAGCACACAGGGGGCAGGAGATCAGCCCCAGCATTTT. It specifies CASTQGAGDQPQHF.

CDR3 loop: CSATSGPPYEQYF. Written as DNA, the CDR3 is TGCAGCGCAACTAGCGGACCTCCCTACGAGCAGTACTTC. The chain combines TRBV29-1 with TRBJ2-7, with TRBD2 matching 8 bases. Trimming removed 7 bases from V and 2 bases from J; junction bases left unmatched: 7. Germline V gene lookup returns CDR1 SQVTM and CDR2 ANQGSEA. This CDR3 region has 13 residues.

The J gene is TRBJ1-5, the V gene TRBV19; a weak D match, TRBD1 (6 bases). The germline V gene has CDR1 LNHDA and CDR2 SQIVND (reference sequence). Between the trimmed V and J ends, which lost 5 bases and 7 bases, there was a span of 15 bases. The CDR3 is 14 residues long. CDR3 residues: CASSWGQVGQPQHF. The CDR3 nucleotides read TGTGCCAGTAGTTGGGGGCAGGTTGGCCAGCCCCAGCATTTT.

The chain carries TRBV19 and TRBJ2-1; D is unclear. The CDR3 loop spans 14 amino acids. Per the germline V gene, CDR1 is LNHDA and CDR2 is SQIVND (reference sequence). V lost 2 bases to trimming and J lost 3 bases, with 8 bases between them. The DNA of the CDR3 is TGTGCCAGTAGTATACAAGGGTTCTACAATGAGCAGTTCTTC. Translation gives CASSIQGFYNEQFF.

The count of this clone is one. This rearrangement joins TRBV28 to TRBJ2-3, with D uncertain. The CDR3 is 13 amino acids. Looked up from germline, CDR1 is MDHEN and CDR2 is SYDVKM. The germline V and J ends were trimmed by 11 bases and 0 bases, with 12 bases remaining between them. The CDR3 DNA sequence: TGTGCCTACCGCATTGGAAGCACAGATACGCAGTATTTT. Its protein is CAYRIGSTDTQYF.

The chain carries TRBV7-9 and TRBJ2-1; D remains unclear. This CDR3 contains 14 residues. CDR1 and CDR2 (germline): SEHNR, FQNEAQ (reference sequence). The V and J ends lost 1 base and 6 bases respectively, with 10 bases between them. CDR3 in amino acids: CASSLGLIGNEQFF. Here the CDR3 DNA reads TGTGCCAGCAGCTTAGGACTCATTGGCAATGAGCAGTTCTTC.

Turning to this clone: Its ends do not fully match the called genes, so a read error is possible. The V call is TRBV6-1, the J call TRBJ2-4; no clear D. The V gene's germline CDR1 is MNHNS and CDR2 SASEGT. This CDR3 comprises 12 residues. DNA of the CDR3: TGTGCCAGCAGTGAGCACGAGACTCGATCTGACTTC. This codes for CASSEHETRSDF.

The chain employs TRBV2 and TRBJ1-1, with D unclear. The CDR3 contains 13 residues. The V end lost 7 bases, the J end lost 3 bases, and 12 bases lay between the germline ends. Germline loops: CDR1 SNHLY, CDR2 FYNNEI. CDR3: CASISQFDTEAFF. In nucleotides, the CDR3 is TGTGCCAGCATCTCGCAGTTTGACACTGAAGCTTTCTTT.

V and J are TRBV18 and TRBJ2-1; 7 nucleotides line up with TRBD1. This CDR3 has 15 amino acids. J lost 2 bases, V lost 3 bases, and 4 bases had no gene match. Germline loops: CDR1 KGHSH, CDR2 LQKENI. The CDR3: CASSPRTGAYNEQFF. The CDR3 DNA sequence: TGTGCCAGCTCACCTAGGACAGGAGCCTACAATGAGCAGTTCTTC.

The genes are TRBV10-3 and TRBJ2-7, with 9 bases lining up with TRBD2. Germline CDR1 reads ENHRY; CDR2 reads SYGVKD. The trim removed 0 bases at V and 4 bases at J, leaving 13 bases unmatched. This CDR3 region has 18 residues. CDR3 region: CAISESGWGPSGKYEQYF. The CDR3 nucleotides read TGTGCCATCAGTGAGTCCGGTTGGGGGCCTAGCGGGAAATACGAGCAGTACTTC.

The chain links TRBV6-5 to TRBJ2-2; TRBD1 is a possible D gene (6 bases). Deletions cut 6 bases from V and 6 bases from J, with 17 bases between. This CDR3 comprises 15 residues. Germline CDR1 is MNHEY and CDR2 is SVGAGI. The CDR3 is CASRLGPGVPGELFF. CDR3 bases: TGTGCCAGCAGATTGGGTCCAGGGGTTCCCGGGGAGCTGTTTTTT.

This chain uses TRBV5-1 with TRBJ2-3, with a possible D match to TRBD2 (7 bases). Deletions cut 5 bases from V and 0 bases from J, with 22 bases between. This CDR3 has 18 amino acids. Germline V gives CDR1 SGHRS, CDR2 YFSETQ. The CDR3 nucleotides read TGCGCCAGCAGTCCAACTAGCGAGGGGACACCTAGCACAGATACGCAGTATTTT. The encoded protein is CASSPTSEGTPSTDTQYF.

The CDR3 nucleotides are TGTGCCAGCTCACCACTCGGACTAGCGGGCCTTGTAAACACCGGGGAGCTGTTTTTT. Translating gives CASSPLGLAGLVNTGELFF. V is TRBV18 and J is TRBJ2-2; 11 nucleotides line up with TRBD2. The ends lost 1 base at V and 2 bases at J; junction bases unmatched: 9. CDR1 KGHSH and CDR2 LQKENI come from the germline V gene. The CDR3 consists of 19 residues.